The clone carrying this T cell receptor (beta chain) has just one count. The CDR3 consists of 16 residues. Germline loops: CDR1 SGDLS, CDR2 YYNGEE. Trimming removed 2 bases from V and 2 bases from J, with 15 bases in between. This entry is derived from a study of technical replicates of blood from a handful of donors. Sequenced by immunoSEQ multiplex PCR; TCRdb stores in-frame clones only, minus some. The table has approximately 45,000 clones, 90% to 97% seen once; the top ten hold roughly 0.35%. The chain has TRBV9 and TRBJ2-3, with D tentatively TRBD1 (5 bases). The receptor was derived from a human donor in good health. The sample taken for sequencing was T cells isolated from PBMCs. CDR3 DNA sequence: TGTGCCAGCAGCGTTTATGCCGCAGGGCCCACAGATACGCAGTATTTT. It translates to CASSVYAAGPTDTQYF.